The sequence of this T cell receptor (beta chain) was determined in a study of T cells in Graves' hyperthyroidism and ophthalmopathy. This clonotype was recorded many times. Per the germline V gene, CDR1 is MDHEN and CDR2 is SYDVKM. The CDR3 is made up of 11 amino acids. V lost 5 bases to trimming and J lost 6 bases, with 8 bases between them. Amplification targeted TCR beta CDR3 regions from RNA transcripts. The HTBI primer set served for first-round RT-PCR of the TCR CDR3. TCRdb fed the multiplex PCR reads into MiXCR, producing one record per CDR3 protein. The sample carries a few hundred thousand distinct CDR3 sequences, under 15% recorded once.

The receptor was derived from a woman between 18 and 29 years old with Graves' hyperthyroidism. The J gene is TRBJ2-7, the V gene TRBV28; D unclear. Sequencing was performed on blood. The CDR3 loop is CASSPYREQYF. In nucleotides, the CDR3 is TGTGCCAGCAGTCCTTACCGCGAGCAGTACTTC.